What follows describes a single TCR beta chain. This specimen belongs to a study of cytomegalovirus exposure and HLA in healthy donors. The study ran its PCR with 60 Vbeta and 13 Jbeta primers. Only in-frame clones appear in the TCRdb table, and some are missing; sequencing was by immunoSEQ multiplex PCR. In total, the table holds 100,000 to 150,000 clones. The CDR3 loop spans 19 amino acids. V was clipped by 4 bases and J by 4 bases; unmatched bases: 14. Germline CDR1 MNHNS, CDR2 SASEGT. Sequencing was carried out using PBMCs. The chain joins TRBV6-1 to TRBJ1-3, with 12 nucleotides matching TRBD1. The TCR originated in a man between 40 and 49 years old in good health and CMV-seronegative. The CDR3 DNA sequence: TGTGCCAGCAGTGTCCCGGGACAGGGGGCACCGAGCTCAGGAAACACCATATATTTT. The encoded protein is CASSVPGQGAPSSGNTIYF.